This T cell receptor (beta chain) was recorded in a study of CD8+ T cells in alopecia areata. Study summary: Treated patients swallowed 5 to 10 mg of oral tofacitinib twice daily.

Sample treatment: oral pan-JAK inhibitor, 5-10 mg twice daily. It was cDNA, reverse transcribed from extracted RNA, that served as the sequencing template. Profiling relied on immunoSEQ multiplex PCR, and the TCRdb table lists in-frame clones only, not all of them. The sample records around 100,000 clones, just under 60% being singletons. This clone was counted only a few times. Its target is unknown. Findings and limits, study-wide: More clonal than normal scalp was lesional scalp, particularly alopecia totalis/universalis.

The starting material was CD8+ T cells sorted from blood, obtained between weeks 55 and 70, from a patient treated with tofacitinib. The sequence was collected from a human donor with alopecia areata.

The CDR3 protein is CASGGNTIYF. CDR3 nucleotide sequence: TGTGCCAGCGGGGGAAACACCATATATTTT. The chain links TRBV9 to TRBJ1-3; no firm D call. CDR1 is SGDLS and CDR2 is YYNGEE in the germline V gene. The CDR3 contains 10 residues. V lost 7 bases, J lost 4 bases, and 3 bases lay in between.